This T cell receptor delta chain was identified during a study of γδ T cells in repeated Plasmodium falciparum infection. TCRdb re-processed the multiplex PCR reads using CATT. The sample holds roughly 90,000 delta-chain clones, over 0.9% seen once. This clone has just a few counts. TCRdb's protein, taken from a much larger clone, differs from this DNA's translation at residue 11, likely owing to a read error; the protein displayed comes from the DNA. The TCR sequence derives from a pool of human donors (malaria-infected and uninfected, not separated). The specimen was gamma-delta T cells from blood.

The CDR3 protein is CALGPRVGVSADKLIF. The CDR3 DNA follows: TGTGCTCTTGGGCCCCGCGTCGGGGTATCGGCCGATAAACTCATCTTT. The chain employs TRDV1 and TRDJ1; unclear D gene. V lost 5 bases to trimming and J lost 3 bases, with 19 bases between them. CDR3 length: 16 residues. CDR1 is TSWWSYY, CDR2 QGS, per germline.